The TCR beta chain described here comes from a study of low-dose radiotherapy and immunotherapy resistance in tumors. TRAV and TRBV primers primed cDNA for both TCRalpha and TCRbeta. The authors ran 20 PCR cycles to amplify TCRs with a constant-region primer and V-primer adapter. TCRdb reprocessed the reads with MiXCR, giving one entry per CDR3 protein. The table includes some 39,000 distinct CDR3 sequences, 25% to 40% detected once. The time point here: before trial treatment. The table lists this clonotype with many counts. From germline, CDR1 is SGHAT and CDR2 FQNNGV. Trimming took off 3 bases at V and 4 bases at J, with 13 bases between the two ends. CDR3 length: 14 amino acids.

The sequenced sample was PBMCs, obtained before treatment. The chain carries TRBV11-2 and TRBJ2-7, with D perhaps matching TRBD1 (6 bases). This TCR was sampled from a male donor with gallbladder cancer. This chain's CDR3 is CASSLFRGSYEQYF. CDR3 DNA: TGTGCCAGCAGCTTGTTCAGGGGTTCGTACGAGCAGTACTTC.